Presented here are 7 T cell receptor beta chains from one specimen sequenced in a study of shared clonotypes between healthy human individuals (dated by TCRdb to about 2020). Library generation was performed with the immunoSEQ multiplex PCR assay. Drawn from immuneACCESS, this table holds only the in-frame rearrangements with V and J called that TCRdb kept. Clones are partly lost; checked studies trace under half to an unresolved V gene and leave the rest unexplained. The sample profile shows approximately 480,000 clones; nearly 80% of them were found once. The ten largest clones add up to approximately 13% of the sample. Sequenced: PBMCs. These receptors all stem from a woman in her thirties or forties in good health. Some clones in this sample may be carry-over from other donors' samples.

The chain uses TRBV5-4 and TRBJ2-2, with 9 bases fitting TRBD1. V was clipped by 4 bases and J by 5 bases; unmatched bases: 6. The CDR3 is 15 residues long. CDR1 is SGHNT and CDR2 is YYREEE in the germline V gene (reference sequence). The CDR3 bases are TGTGCCAGCAGCAGCGGGACAGGGCGGACCGGGGAGCTGTTTTTT. The encoded protein is CASSSGTGRTGELFF. The full variable domain, its missing parts supplied by reference TRBV5-4 and TRBJ2-2, is ETGVTQSPTHLIKTRGQQVTLRCSSQSGHNTVSWYQQALGQGPQFIFQYYREEENGRGNFPPRFSGLQFPNYSSELNVNALELDDSALYLCASSSGTGRTGELFFGEGSRLTVL.

The chain employs TRBV11-2 and TRBJ2-7, with D perhaps being TRBD1 or TRBD2 (5 bases each). Trimming took off 5 bases at V and 0 bases at J, with 20 bases between the two ends. Germline V gives CDR1 SGHAT, CDR2 FQNNGV. The CDR3 runs to 17 residues. The CDR3 DNA reads as TGTGCCAGCAGCACAGAGGGGCAGGGAAAATTCTCCTACGAGCAGTACTTC. Translating gives CASSTEGQGKFSYEQYF.

The table lists this clone with a few counts. The V call is TRBV5-4, the J call TRBJ1-1; D is ambiguous. Germline CDR1 is SGHNT and CDR2 is YYREEE (reference sequence). The V end was cut by 0 bases, the J end by 5 bases, with 11 bases between. The CDR3 runs 14 residues. The CDR3 coding sequence is TGTGCCAGCAGCTTGGCCGGGGAGGGAACTGAAGCTTTCTTT. The encoded protein is CASSLAGEGTEAFF.

This chain links TRBV4-1 with TRBJ2-2; D remains ambiguous. The CDR3 loop spans 15 amino acids. Looked up from germline, CDR1 is MGHRA and CDR2 is YSYEKL. The ends were cut back, 1 base at V and 2 bases at J, with 8 bases in the middle. The CDR3 coding sequence is TGCGCCAGCAGCCAAGGGGCACTTAACACCGGGGAGCTGTTTTTT. This translates into CASSQGALNTGELFF.

The V gene is TRBV5-6, the J gene TRBJ2-5; tentative D call: TRBD2 (5 bases). The CDR3 extends over 13 amino acids. Per the germline V gene, CDR1 is SGHDT and CDR2 is YYEEEE. The V end lost 0 bases, the J end lost 2 bases, and 5 bases lay between the germline ends. Here the CDR3 reads CASSLGGQETQYF. The CDR3 DNA reads TGTGCCAGCAGCTTGGGAGGGCAAGAGACCCAGTACTTC. The variable domain in full, with the rest retrieved from reference TRBV5-6 and TRBJ2-5, is DAGVTQSPTHLIKTRGQQVTLRCSPKSGHDTVSWYQQALGQGPQFIFQYYEEEERQRGNFPDRFSGHQFPNYSSELNVNALLLGDSALYLCASSLGGQETQYFGPGTRLLVL.

The J gene is TRBJ2-7, the V gene TRBV2; a possible D gene is TRBD2 (6 bases). V was cut by 6 bases and J by 2 bases, with 11 bases left in between. The CDR3 runs 13 residues. The germline V gene encodes CDR1 SNHLY and CDR2 FYNNEI. CDR3 amino acids: CASRETRPYEQYF. CDR3 sequence (DNA): TGTGCCAGCAGGGAGACTAGGCCCTACGAGCAGTACTTC.

This clone was seen more than once but under ten times. The chain employs TRBV7-9 and TRBJ1-2; D is uncertain. Germline-derived CDR1 and CDR2 are SEHNR and FQNEAQ (reference sequence). Trimming cost V 7 bases and J 6 bases, with 15 bases left between them. The CDR3 is 13 residues long. The CDR3 sequence is CASTPSRGNGYTF. DNA for the CDR3: TGTGCCAGCACCCCAAGCCGAGGGAATGGCTACACCTTC. Using reference TRBV7-9 and TRBJ1-2 for the parts outside the CDR3, the full variable domain is DTGVSQNPRHKITKRGQNVTFRCDPISEHNRLYWYRQTLGQGPEFLTYFQNEAQLEKSRLLSDRFSAERPKGSFSTLEIQRTEQGDSAMYLCASTPSRGNGYTFGSGTRLTVV.